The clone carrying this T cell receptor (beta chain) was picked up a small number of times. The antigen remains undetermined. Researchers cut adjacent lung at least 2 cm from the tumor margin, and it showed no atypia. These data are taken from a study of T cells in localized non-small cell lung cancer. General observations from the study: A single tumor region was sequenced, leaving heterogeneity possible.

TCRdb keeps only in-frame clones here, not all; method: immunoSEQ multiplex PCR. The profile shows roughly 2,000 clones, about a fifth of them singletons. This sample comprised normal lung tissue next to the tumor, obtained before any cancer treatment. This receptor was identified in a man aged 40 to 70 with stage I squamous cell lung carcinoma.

The CDR3, as DNA: TGTGCCAGCAGTTACAGCGGACAGGGAGCCTACGAGCAGTACTTC. This codes for CASSYSGQGAYEQYF. This chain links TRBV6-8 with TRBJ2-7; 8 nucleotides agree with TRBD1. The CDR3 is made up of 15 amino acids. The V gene's germline CDR1 is MNHGY and CDR2 SAAAGT. V dropped 2 bases and J dropped 2; count of bases not matched to a gene: 5.